This TCR beta chain is from a study of regulatory T cells in long-lasting Graves disease. Study-level points and caveats: Blood alone, not thyroid tissue, was studied. Segments TRBV28, TRBJ1-2 and TRBJ2-5 showed preferential usage in persistent disease. Persistent Graves' patients showed less TCR diversity than newly diagnosed ones.

Time point noted: newly diagnosed GD, antithyroid drugs for less than 3 months. PBMC RNA was the source of the TCR library. In this sample, this clonotype turned up a few times. Its antigen is unidentified. The germline V gene has CDR1 SGHRS and CDR2 YFSETQ. The V end lost 3 bases, the J end lost 0 bases, and 9 bases lay between the germline ends. The CDR3 contains 14 residues. Combining iRepertoire HTBI primers with Arm-PCR of CDR3 regions, the authors built TCR beta libraries. Authors' data handling: Samples jointly harbored roughly 60 TRBV and 14 TRBJ segments. TCRdb re-called the multiplex PCR reads with MiXCR, one entry per CDR3 protein. The V and J calls and clone size are TCRdb's, not the authors'. The data contain hundreds of thousands of distinct CDR3 sequences, roughly 16% of them singletons.

The sequence was obtained from a female donor with Graves disease. The sample in question was peripheral blood mononuclear cells (PBMCs), obtained at new diagnosis, from a patient treated with antithyroid drugs. The rearrangement joins TRBV5-1 to TRBJ1-1; TRBD1 is a possible D gene (5 bases). The CDR3 nucleotides read TGCGCCAGCAGCTCGACGACAGTGAACACTGAAGCTTTCTTT. Its protein is CASSSTTVNTEAFF.